This passage covers 12 T cell receptor beta chains from one sample sequenced in a study of blood T cells in healthy people across ages. With a J-beta primer mix and a sample-barcoded 5' primer, a second PCR ran about 7 to 11 cycles. TCRdb processed the 5' RACE reads anew with MiXCR; each CDR3 protein has one entry. The top ten hold around 25% of the sample, which has about 600,000 distinct CDR3 sequences, about 45% seen once. The sequenced material came from blood. The source of these receptors is a man of 80 years or more in good health.

In this sample, this clonotype turned up a few times. CDR3 amino acids: CASSFPGQLDEQYF. In DNA, the CDR3 is TGTGCCAGCAGCTTTCCGGGACAGTTGGACGAGCAGTACTTC. The rearrangement uses TRBV11-1 and TRBJ2-7; 7 bases are a match to TRBD1. CDR1 SGHAT and CDR2 FQDESV come from the germline V gene (reference sequence). CDR3 length: 14 amino acids. The trim removed 3 bases at V and 5 bases at J, leaving 7 bases unmatched.

This clonotype was found a few times. This chain uses TRBV7-2 with TRBJ2-4, with 9 bases fitting TRBD1. From germline, CDR1 is SGHTA and CDR2 FQGNSA. The CDR3 extends over 15 amino acids. Trimming removed 5 bases from V and 4 bases from J; junction bases left unmatched: 6. This CDR3 is CASSQLTGGKNIQYF. The CDR3 region has the DNA TGTGCCAGCAGCCAGCTGACAGGGGGGAAAAACATTCAGTACTTC.

This chain links TRBV29-1 with TRBJ2-5; D call uncertain. The end of the DNA aligns better with TRBJ2-7, so the J call may be wrong. Germline V gives CDR1 SQVTM, CDR2 ANQGSEA. The CDR3 is 13 residues long. The CDR3 coding sequence is TGCAGCGCCCTTGGGGTGCTTTTCTACGAGCAGTACTTC. This gives the protein CSALGVLFYEQYF.

The J gene is TRBJ2-5, the V gene TRBV20-1; TRBD2 aligns across 11 bases. The germline gives CDR1 DFQATT, CDR2 SNEGSKA (reference sequence). The CDR3 covers 16 residues. V was pared by 3 bases and J by 4 bases, with 10 bases of the junction left unmatched. The CDR3 sequence: CSARPPLAGARETQYF. The CDR3 DNA sequence: TGCAGTGCTAGGCCCCCACTAGCGGGAGCGAGAGAGACCCAGTACTTC.

This clonotype was observed a handful of times. J is TRBJ2-5 and V is TRBV7-2; 10 nucleotides match TRBD1. Germline CDR1 and CDR2: SGHTA and FQGNSA. The CDR3 totals 14 residues. Trimming took 4 bases from V and 4 from J; bases not matched to a gene: 3. The CDR3 is CASSSTGGPETQYF. CDR3 DNA: TGTGCCAGCAGCTCGACAGGGGGCCCAGAGACCCAGTACTTC.

This clonotype was observed a few times. The genes are TRBV28 and TRBJ2-7; 7 positions match TRBD2. Trimming cost V 5 bases and J 2 bases; bases outside gene matches: 9. Germline CDR1 MDHEN, CDR2 SYDVKM. CDR3 length: 15 residues. CDR3 DNA sequence: TGTGCCAGCAGTACGCCGGGACTAACGACCTACGAGCAGTACTTC. Encoded protein: CASSTPGLTTYEQYF.

This clonotype was seen more than once but under ten times. Since a much larger clone is just one base distant, this may be a read error. The chain joins TRBV6-6 to TRBJ2-7; D is ambiguous. The V end lost 4 bases, the J end lost 2 bases, and 15 bases lay between the germline ends. The CDR3 is 15 amino acids. Germline CDR1 and CDR2: MNHNY and SVGAGI (reference sequence). The CDR3 is CASSSDKLFPYEQYF. For the CDR3, the DNA is TGTGCCAGCAGTTCCGACAAGCTCTTCCCCTACGAGCAGTACTTC.

The rearrangement links TRBV29-1 to TRBJ2-5, with TRBD2 matching over 8 bases. CDR1 is SQVTM, CDR2 ANQGSEA, per germline. CDR3 length equals 12 residues. The V and J ends lost 7 bases and 2 bases, in that order; junction bases with no gene match: 3. This chain's CDR3 is CSAGGGQETQYF. The CDR3 DNA follows: TGCAGCGCCGGGGGGGGTCAAGAGACCCAGTACTTC.

Turning to this clonotype: Compared with germline, one end of the junction differs, possibly owing to a read error. The V call is TRBV2, the J call TRBJ2-3; 13 bases agree with TRBD2. The CDR3 spans 14 residues. In germline, CDR1 is SNHLY, CDR2 FYNNEI. CDR3 DNA sequence: TGTGTCAGCGGACTAGCGGGAGAGTCAGATACGCAGTATTTT. It encodes CVSGLAGESDTQYF.

The CDR3, as DNA: TGCGCCAGCAGTCCACAGGGGCCCCGGGACGAGCAGTACTTC. Amino acids: CASSPQGPRDEQYF. The gene calls are TRBV5-1 and TRBJ2-7; 7 bases match TRBD1. V gave up 5 bases and J gave up 5 bases; unmatched junction bases: 10. Germline CDR1 SGHRS, CDR2 YFSETQ. There are 14 residues in the CDR3.

This clonotype was recorded at least ten times. The V call is TRBV12-3 or TRBV12-4, the J call TRBJ2-3; D is possibly TRBD2 (5 bases). The CDR3 sequence is 18 residues long. V lost 5 bases and J lost 2, with 23 bases in between. The CDR3 loop is CASSKAEDVGRNTDTQYF. CDR3 DNA sequence: TGTGCCAGCAGTAAGGCGGAGGACGTTGGACGAAACACAGATACGCAGTATTTT.

This clonotype was detected only a few times. The chain carries TRBV6-2 or TRBV6-3 and TRBJ2-7; 8 bases agree with TRBD2. The CDR3 has 14 residues. The germline V gene encodes CDR1 MNHEY and CDR2 SVGEGT. V dropped 8 bases and J dropped 0; count of bases not matched to a gene: 6. In nucleotides, the CDR3 is TGTGCCAGCTCGGGGCGGGAGGCCTCCTACGAGCAGTACTTC. Amino acid sequence: CASSGREASYEQYF.